This TCR beta chain was captured by sequencing in a study of T cells in Graves' hyperthyroidism and ophthalmopathy. These patients, aged 18 to 65, had recently diagnosed hyperthyroidism lasting under 2 months. The germline gives CDR1 DFQATT, CDR2 SNEGSKA (reference sequence). V lost 6 bases and J 7 bases, leaving 13 bases between the germline ends. The CDR3 covers 12 residues. It was RNA transcripts that yielded the amplified TCR beta CDR3 regions. HTBI primers were employed in a first-round RT-PCR of the TCR CDR3. Via MiXCR, TCRdb re-called the multiplex PCR reads, giving one row per CDR3 protein. Of 530,000 or so distinct CDR3 sequences in the sample, around 42% were seen once.

The receptor's source is a young woman with Graves' hyperthyroidism. The chain joins TRBV20-1 to TRBJ1-5, with D possibly matching TRBD1 (5 bases). Specimen: peripheral blood or thyroid tissue (not recorded which). CDR3 in DNA: TGCAGTGCCGAGAGGGGAGACCAGCCCCAGCATTTT. As protein: CSAERGDQPQHF.